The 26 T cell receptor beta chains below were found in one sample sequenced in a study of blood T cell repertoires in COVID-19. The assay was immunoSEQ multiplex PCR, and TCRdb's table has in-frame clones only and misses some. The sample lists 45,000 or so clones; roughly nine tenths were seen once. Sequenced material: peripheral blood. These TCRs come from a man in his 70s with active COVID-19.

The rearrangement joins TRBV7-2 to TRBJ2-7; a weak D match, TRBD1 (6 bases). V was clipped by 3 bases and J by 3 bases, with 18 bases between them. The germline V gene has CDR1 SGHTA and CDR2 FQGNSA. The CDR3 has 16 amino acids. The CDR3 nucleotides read TGTGCCAGCAGCTTGGGGAGACCCGGGACACACTACGAGCAGTACTTC. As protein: CASSLGRPGTHYEQYF.

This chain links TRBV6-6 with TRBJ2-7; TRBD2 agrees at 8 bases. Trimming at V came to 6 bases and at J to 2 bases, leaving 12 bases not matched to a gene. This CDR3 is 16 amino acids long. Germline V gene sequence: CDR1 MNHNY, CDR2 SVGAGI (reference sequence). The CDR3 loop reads CASRGSGGGLAYEQYF. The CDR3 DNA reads TGTGCCAGCAGAGGGTCCGGGGGGGGATTAGCCTACGAGCAGTACTTC.

The DNA for the CDR3 is TGTGCCAGCAGTTTATCGATTGGAGGGCTTGAGCAGTTCTTC. It encodes CASSLSIGGLEQFF. The genes are TRBV27 and TRBJ2-1, with D tentatively TRBD2 (6 bases). This CDR3 is built from 14 residues. The germline gives CDR1 MNHEY, CDR2 SMNVEV (reference sequence). Trimming took 0 bases from V and 9 from J, leaving 12 bases between them.

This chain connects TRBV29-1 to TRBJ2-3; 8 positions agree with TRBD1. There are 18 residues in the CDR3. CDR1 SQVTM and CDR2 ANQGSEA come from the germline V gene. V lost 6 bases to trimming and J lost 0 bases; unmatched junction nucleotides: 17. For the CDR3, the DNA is TGCAGCGTCACGGACAGGGAACGCCATTCCCATAGCACAGATACGCAGTATTTT. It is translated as CSVTDRERHSHSTDTQYF.

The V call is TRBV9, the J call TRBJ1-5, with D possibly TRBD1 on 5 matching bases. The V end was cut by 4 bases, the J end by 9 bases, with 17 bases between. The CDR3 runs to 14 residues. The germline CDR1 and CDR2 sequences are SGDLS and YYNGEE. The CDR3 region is CASSPSDRGMPQHF. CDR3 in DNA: TGTGCCAGCAGCCCCAGTGACAGAGGCATGCCCCAGCATTTT.

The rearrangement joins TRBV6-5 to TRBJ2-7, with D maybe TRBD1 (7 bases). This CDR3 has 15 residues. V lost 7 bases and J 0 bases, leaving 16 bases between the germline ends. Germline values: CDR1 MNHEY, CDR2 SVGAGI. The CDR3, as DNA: TGTGCCAGCATGAAAGGGGGGACAGTCTCCTACGAGCAGTACTTC. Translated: CASMKGGTVSYEQYF.

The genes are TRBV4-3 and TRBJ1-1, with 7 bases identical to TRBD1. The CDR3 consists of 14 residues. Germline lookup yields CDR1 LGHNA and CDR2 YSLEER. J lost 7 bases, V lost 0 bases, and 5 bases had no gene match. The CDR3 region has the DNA TGCGCCAGCAGCCAAGACTTAGGGACAGATGAAGCTTTCTTT. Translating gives CASSQDLGTDEAFF.

This chain's CDR3 is CASSQGPINQPQHF. For the CDR3, the DNA is TGCGCCAGCAGCCAAGGGCCCATCAATCAGCCCCAGCATTTT. The genes are TRBV4-1 and TRBJ1-5; no definite D call. The CDR3 is made up of 14 amino acids. With 1 base removed from V and 3 bases from J, the gap between germline ends came to 7 bases. Germline loops: CDR1 MGHRA, CDR2 YSYEKL.

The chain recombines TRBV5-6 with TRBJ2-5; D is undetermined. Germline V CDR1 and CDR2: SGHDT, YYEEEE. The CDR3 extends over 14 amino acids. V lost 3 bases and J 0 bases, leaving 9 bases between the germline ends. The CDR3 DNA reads TGTGCCAGCAGCTATTTGAGGTACCAAGAGACCCAGTACTTC. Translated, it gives CASSYLRYQETQYF.

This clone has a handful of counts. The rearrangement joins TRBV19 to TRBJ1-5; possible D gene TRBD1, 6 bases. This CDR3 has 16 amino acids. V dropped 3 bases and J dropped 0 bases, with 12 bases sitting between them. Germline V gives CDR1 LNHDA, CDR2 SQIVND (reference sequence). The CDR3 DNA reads TGTGCCAGTAGTATGTCCCGGACAGCTAGCAATCAGCCCCAGCATTTT. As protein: CASSMSRTASNQPQHF.

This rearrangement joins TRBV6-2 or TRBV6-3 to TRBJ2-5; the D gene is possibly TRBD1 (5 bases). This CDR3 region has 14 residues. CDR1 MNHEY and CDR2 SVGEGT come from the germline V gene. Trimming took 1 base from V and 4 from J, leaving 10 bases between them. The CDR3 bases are TGTGCCAGCAGTTACTGGCAGGGCCCAGAGACCCAGTACTTC. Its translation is CASSYWQGPETQYF.

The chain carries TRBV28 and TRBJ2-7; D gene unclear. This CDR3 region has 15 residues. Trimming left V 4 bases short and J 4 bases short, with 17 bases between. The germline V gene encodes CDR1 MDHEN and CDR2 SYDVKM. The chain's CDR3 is CASSSIGGRSYEQYF. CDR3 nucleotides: TGTGCCAGCAGTTCGATCGGTGGGCGAAGTTACGAGCAGTACTTC. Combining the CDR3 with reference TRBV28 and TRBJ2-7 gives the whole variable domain DVKVTQSSRYLVKRTGEKVFLECVQDMDHENMFWYRQDPGLGLRLIYFSYDVKMKEKGDIPEGYSVSREKKERFSLILESASTNQTSMYLCASSSIGGRSYEQYFGPGTRLTVT.

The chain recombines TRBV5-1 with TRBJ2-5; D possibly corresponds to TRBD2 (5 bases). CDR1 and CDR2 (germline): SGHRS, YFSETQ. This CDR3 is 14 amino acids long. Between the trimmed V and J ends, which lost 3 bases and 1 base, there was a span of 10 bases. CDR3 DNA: TGCGCCAGCAGCTCGCTAGCAGGCCAAGAGACCCAGTACTTC. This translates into CASSSLAGQETQYF. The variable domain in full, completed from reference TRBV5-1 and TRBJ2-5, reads KAGVTQTPRYLIKTRGQQVTLSCSPISGHRSVSWYQQTPGQGLQFLFEYFSETQRNKGNFPGRFSGRQFSNSRSEMNVSTLELGDSALYLCASSSLAGQETQYFGPGTRLLVL.

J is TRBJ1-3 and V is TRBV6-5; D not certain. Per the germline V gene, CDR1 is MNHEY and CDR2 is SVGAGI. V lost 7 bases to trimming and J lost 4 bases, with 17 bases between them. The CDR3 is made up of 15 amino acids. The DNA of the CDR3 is TGTGCCAGCACCCCTAGCGAGGAAGTCGGAAACACCATATATTTT. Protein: CASTPSEEVGNTIYF.

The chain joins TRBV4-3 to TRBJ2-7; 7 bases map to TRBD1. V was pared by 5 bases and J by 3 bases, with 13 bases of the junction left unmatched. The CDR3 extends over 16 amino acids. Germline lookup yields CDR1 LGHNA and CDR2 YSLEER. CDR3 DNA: TGCGCCAGCAGCGAGGGGACCTACAGGGGCAACTACGAGCAGTACTTC. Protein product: CASSEGTYRGNYEQYF.

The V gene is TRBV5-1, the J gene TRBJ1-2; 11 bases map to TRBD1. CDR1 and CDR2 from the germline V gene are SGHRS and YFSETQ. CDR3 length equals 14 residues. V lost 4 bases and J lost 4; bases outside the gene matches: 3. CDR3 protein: CASSPGTGGYGYTF. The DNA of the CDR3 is TGCGCCAGCAGCCCTGGGACAGGGGGCTATGGCTACACCTTC.

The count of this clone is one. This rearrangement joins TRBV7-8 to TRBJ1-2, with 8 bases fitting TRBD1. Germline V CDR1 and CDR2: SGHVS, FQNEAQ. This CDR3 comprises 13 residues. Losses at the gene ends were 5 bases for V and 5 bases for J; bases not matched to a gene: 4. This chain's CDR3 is CASSADRVYGYTF. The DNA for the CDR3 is TGTGCCAGCAGCGCGGACAGGGTGTATGGCTACACCTTC.

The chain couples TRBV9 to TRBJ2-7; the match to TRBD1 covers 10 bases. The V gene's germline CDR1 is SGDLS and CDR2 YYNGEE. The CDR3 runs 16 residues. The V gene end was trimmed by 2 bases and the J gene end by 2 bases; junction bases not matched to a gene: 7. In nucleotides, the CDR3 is TGTGCCAGCAGCGTGGGGGACAGGGGTTTCGCCTACGAGCAGTACTTC. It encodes CASSVGDRGFAYEQYF.

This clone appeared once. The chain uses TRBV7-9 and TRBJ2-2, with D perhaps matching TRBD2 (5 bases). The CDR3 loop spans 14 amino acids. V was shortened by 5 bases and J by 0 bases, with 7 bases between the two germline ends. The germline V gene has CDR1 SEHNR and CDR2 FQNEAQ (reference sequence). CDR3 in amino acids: CASSPGTNTGELFF. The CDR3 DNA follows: TGTGCCAGCAGCCCCGGGACGAACACCGGGGAGCTGTTTTTT.

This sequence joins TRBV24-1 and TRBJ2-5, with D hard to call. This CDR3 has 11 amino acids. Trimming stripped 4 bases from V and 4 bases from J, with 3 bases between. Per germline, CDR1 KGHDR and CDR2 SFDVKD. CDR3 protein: CATSERETQYF. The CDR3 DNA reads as TGTGCCACCAGTGAGAGAGAGACCCAGTACTTC.

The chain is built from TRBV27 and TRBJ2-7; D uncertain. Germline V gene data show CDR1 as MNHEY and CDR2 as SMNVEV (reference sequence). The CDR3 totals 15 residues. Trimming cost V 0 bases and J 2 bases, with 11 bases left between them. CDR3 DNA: TGTGCCAGCAGTTTATCGTGGCAGGATACCTACGAGCAGTACTTC. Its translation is CASSLSWQDTYEQYF.

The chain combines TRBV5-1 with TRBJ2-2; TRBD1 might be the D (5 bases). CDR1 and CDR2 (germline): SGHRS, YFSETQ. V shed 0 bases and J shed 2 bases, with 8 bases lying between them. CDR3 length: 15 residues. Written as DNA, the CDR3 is TGCGCCAGCAGCTTGGCTGGACATAACACCGGGGAGCTGTTTTTT. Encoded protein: CASSLAGHNTGELFF.

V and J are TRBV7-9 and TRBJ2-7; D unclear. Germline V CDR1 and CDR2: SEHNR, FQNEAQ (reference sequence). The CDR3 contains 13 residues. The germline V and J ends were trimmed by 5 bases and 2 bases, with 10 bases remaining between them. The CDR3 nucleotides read TGTGCCAGCAGCGCAGACATTCCCTACGAGCAGTACTTC. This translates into CASSADIPYEQYF.

The DNA for the CDR3 is TGTGCCAGCATAGGGGTCGAATACTCTGGAAACACCATATATTTT. Amino acids: CASIGVEYSGNTIYF. V usage is TRBV6-5 and J usage is TRBJ1-3, with D perhaps TRBD1 (5 bases). The CDR3 loop spans 15 amino acids. Trimming left V 7 bases short and J 0 bases short, with 13 bases between. Germline assignment: CDR1 MNHEY and CDR2 SVGAGI.

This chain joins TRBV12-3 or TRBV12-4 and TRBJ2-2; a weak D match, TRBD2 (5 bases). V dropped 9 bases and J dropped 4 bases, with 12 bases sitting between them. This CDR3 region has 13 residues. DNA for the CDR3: TGTGCCAGTCGGGAATTGCTCACCGGGGAGCTGTTTTTT. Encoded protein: CASRELLTGELFF.

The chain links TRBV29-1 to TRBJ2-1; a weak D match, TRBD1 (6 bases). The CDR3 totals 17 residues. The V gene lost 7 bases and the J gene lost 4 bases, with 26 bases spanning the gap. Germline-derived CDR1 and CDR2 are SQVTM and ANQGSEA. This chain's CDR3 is CSARAPQGQKGYNEQFF. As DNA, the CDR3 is TGCAGCGCCAGAGCTCCTCAGGGGCAAAAAGGGTACAATGAGCAGTTCTTC.